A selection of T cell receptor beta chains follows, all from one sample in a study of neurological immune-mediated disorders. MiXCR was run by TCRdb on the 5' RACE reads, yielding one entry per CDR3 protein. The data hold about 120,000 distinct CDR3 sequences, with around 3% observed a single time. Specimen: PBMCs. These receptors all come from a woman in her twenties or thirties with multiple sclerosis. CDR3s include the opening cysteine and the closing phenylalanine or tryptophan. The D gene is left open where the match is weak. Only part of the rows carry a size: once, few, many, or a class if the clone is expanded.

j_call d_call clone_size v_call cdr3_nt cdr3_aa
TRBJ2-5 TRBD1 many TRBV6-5 TGTGCCAGCAGTCGATATCAGGGGGCGTGGGAGACCCAGTACTTC CASSRYQGAWETQYF
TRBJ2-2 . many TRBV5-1 TGCGCCAGCATAAATTCACTCACCCCAGGGGTCACCGGGGAGCTGTTTTTT CASINSLTPGVTGELFF
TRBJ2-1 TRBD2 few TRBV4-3 TGCGCCAGCAGCCAAGGCCCAGCGGGGGAGCAGAATGAGCAGTTCTTC CASSQGPAGEQNEQFF
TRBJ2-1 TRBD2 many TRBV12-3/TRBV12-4 TGTGCCAGCAGCCCCAGCGGGAGCTCCTACAATGAGCAGTTCTTC CASSPSGSSYNEQFF
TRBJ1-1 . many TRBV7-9 TGTGCCAGCAGCCCTCACCGAGGGGCTGAGACTGAAGCTTTCTTT CASSPHRGAETEAFF
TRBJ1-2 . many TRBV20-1 TGCAGTGCTAGGTTGAGGCCTTGGAGCTACACCTTC CSARLRPWSYTF
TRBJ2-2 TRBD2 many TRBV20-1 TGCAGTGCTAGAGACCCTAGCGGGGGGGCGGACACCGGGGAGCTGTTTTTT CSARDPSGGADTGELFF
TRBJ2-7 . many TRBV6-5 TGTGCCAGCAGTTACATCGAGACAAACGAGCAGTACTTC CASSYIETNEQYF
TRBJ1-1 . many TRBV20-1 TGCAGTGCAAGAGGCGAGTCCGTCAGGTGGGCTTTCTTT CSARGESVRWAFF
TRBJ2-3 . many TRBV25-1 TGTGCCAGCAGTGATACCCGGGGGACAGATACGCAGTATTTT CASSDTRGTDTQYF
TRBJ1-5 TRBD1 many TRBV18 TGTGCCAGCTCCCGACAGGGTAGCAATCAGCCCCAGCATTTT CASSRQGSNQPQHF
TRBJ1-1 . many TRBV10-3 TGTGCCATCAGTGGGCCGACGGCAAACACTGAAGCTTTCTTT CAISGPTANTEAFF
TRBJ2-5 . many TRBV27 TGTGCCAGCAGTTTATTTACCCCACCCCCAATCGACAGAGGCGGCGAGACCCAGTACTTC CASSLFTPPPIDRGGETQYF
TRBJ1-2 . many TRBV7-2 TGTGCCAGCAGCTTAGGTCCAGGGAACTATGGCTACACCTTC CASSLGPGNYGYTF
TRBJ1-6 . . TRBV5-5 TGTGCCAGCAGCTTGGAGCTGAGTTCAACCCTCAACTTT CASSLELSSTLNF
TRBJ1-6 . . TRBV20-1 TGCAGTGCTAGAGACATCCATGGGGATTCACCCCTCAACTTT CSARDIHGDSPLNF
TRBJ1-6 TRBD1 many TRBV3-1 TGTGCCAGCAGCCAAGAGAACAGGGGGCTCTATAATTCACCCCTCCACTTT CASSQENRGLYNSPLHF
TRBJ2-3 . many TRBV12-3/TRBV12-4 TGTGCCAGCAGTTTGGGCGGGGCCACAGATACGCAGTATTTT CASSLGGATDTQYF
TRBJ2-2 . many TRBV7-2 TGTGCCAGCAGCTTACCAGGGGGGTACACCGGGGAGCTGTTTTTT CASSLPGGYTGELFF
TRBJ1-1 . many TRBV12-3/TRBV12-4 TGTGCCAGCAGTTTAGGCTATTCGAACACTGAAGCTTTCTTT CASSLGYSNTEAFF
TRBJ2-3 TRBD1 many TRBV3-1 TGTGCCAGCAGCCCAACAGGGGAAGATACGCAGTATTTT CASSPTGEDTQYF
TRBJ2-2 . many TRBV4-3 TGCGCCAGCAGCCAAGATCATGGGGAGAGGTGGAACACCGGGGAGCTGTTTTTT CASSQDHGERWNTGELFF
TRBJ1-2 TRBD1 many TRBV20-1 TGCAGTGCCCTGGGGACAGGGGGTAATTATGGCTACACCTTC CSALGTGGNYGYTF
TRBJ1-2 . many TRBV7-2 TGTGCCAGCAGCCTCCCTGGAGGTGGCTACACCTTC CASSLPGGGYTF
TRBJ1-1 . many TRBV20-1 TGCAGTGCTAGAGGCCGGGCTGAAGCTTTCTTT CSARGRAEAFF
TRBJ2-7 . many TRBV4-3 TGCGCCAGCAGCCAAGATCGGGCTAGCAGGACTTACGAGCAGTACTTC CASSQDRASRTYEQYF